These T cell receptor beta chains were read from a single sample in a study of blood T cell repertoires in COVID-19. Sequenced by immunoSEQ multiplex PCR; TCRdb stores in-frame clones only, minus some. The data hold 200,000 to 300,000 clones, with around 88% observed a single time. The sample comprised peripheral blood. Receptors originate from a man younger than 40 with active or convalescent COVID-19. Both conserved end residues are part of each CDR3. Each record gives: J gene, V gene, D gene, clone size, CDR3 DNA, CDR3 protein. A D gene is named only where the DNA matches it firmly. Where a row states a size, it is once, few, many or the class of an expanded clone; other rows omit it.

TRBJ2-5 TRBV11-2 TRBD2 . TGTGCCAGCAGCTTTAGGGGACTAGCGGGGGGGCAGGAGACCCAGTACTTC CASSFRGLAGGQETQYF
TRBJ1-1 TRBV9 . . TGTGCCAGCAGCGAGGGACAGAACACTGAAGCTTTCTTT CASSEGQNTEAFF
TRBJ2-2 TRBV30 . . TGTGCCTGGCATCTGGGGGCAGGTCTGACCGGGGAGCTGTTTTTT CAWHLGAGLTGELFF
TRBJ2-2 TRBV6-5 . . TGTGCCGGCAAAGGACAAACGAACACCGGGGAGCTGTTTTTT CAGKGQTNTGELFF
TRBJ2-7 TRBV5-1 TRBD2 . TGCGCCAGCAGCTTAACTAGCGGGGGGCGCCACGAGCAGTACTTC CASSLTSGGRHEQYF
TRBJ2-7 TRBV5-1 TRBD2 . TGCGCCAGCAGCCCCGCGGGGGGAACCTACGAGCAGTACTTC CASSPAGGTYEQYF
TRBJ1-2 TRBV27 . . TGTGCCAGCAGTTTCGACAGTAGCTATGGCTACACCTTC CASSFDSSYGYTF
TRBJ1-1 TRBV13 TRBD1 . TGTGCCAGCAGCGATACAGGGGGCAACACTGAAGCTTTCTTT CASSDTGGNTEAFF
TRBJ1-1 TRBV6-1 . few TGTGCCAGCAGTGAAACAGGGGAAGCTTTCTTT CASSETGEAFF
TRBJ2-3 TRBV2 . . TGTGCCAGCAGCGTCTACGGGGGAGAGACAGATACGCAGTATTTT CASSVYGGETDTQYF
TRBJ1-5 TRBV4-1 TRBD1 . TGCGCCAGCAGCCCTCAAGGACGGACAGGGTCCCGGAACAATCAGCCCCAGCATTTT CASSPQGRTGSRNNQPQHF
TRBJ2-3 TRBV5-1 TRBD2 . TGCGCCAGCAGCCTGGGACTAGCTCAAGAGGCAGATACGCAGTATTTT CASSLGLAQEADTQYF
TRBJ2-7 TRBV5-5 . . TGTGCCAGCAGCTTGGACCCCACCGGCGAGCAGTACTTC CASSLDPTGEQYF
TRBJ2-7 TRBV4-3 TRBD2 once TGCGCCAGCAGCCAAGATGGGGCAGGGACTAACGAGCAGTACTTC CASSQDGAGTNEQYF
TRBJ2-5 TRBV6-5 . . TGTGCCAGCAGTAAACCGGGCCCTGGAGGAGAGACCCAGTACTTC CASSKPGPGGETQYF
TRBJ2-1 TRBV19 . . TGTGCCAGTTCTCTCGGGTTCAATGAGCAGTTCTTC CASSLGFNEQFF
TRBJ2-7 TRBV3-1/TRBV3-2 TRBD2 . TGTGCCAGCAGCCGGCATTACACTAGCGGGGGGGCCCCTCCTCGCGAGCAGTACTTC CASSRHYTSGGAPPREQYF
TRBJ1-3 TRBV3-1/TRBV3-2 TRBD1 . TGTGCCAGCAGCCACCGACAGGGGGTCTCTGGAAACACCATATATTTT CASSHRQGVSGNTIYF
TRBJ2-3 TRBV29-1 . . TGCAGCGTTGGGCAAAATCAACACCAGAAGCAGTATTTT CSVGQNQHQKQYF
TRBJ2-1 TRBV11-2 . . TGTGCCAGCAGCCGGGACTTTACTCCCTACAATGAGCAGTTCTTC CASSRDFTPYNEQFF
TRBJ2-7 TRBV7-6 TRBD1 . TGTGCCAGCAGACCGACCCGGGGGACAGGGGAGGAGCAGTACTTC CASRPTRGTGEEQYF
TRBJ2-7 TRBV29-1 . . TGCAGCGTCTCAACCAGGGGACCGTCCAACGAGCAGTACTTC CSVSTRGPSNEQYF
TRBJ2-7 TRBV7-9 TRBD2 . TGTGCCAGCAGCCCCGGACTAGCGAATGAGCAGTACTTC CASSPGLANEQYF
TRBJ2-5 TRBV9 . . TGTGCCAGCAGCACAACCTTGGCGGGGGCTGGGACCCAGTACTTC CASSTTLAGAGTQYF
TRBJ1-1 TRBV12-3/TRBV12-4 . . TGTGCCAGCAGAATACAGGGTCTCACTGAAGCTTTCTTT CASRIQGLTEAFF